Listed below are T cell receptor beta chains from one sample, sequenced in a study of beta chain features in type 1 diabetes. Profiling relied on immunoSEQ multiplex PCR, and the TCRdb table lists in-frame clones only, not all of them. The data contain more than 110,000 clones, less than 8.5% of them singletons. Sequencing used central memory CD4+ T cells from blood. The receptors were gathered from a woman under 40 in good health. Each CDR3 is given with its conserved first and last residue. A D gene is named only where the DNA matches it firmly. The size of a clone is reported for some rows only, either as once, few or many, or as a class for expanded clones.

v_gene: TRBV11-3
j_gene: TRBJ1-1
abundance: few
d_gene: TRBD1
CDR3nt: TGTGCCAGCAGCCGACAGGGGGATACTGAAGCTTTCTTT
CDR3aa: CASSRQGDTEAFF

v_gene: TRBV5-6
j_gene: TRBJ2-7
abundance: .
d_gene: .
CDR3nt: TGTGCCAGCAGCTTGCAGGTTAATCCCTACGAGCAGTACTTC
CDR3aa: CASSLQVNPYEQYF

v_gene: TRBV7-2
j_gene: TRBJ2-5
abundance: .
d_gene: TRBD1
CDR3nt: TGTGCCAGCAGCCCCGGGACAGGGGTGGAGACCCAGTACTTC
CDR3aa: CASSPGTGVETQYF

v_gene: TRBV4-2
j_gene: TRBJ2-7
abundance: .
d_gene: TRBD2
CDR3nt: TGTGCCAGCAGCCAGCGGGAGGACGACTACGAGCAGTACTTC
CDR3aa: CASSQREDDYEQYF

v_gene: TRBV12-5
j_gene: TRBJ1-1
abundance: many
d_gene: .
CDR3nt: TGTGCTAGTGGCCCAGGGGTGAACACTGAAGCTTTCTTT
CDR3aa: CASGPGVNTEAFF

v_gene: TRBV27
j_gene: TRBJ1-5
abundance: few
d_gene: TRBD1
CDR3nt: TGTGCCAGCAGTGCTCGGACAGGGCGGTATAGCAATCAGCCCCAGCATTTT
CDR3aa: CASSARTGRYSNQPQHF

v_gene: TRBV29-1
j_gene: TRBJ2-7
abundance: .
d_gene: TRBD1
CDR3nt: TGCAGCGTTGAGATCCTCCGGGACAGGGTCCTCGAGCAGTACTTC
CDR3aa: CSVEILRDRVLEQYF

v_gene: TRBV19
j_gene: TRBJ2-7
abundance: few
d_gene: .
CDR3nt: TGTGCCAGTAGCACCGACACCAGAAGCTCCTACGAGCAGTACTTC
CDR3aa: CASSTDTRSSYEQYF

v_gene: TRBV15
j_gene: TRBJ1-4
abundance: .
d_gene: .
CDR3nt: TGTGCCACCAGCAGAGATTACGGGACTGCAACTAATGAAAAACTGTTTTTT
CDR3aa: CATSRDYGTATNEKLFF

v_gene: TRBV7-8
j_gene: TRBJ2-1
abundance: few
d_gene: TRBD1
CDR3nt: TGTGCCAGCAGCTCATACAGGGGGCCATCCTACAATGAGCAGTTCTTC
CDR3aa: CASSSYRGPSYNEQFF

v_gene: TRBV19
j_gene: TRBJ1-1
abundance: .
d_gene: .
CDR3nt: TGTGCCAGTAGATTGACAGTGAACACTGAAGCTTTCTTT
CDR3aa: CASRLTVNTEAFF

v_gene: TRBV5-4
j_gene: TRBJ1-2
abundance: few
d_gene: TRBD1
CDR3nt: TGTGCCAGCAGCTTAGGACAGGGTAACTATGGCTACACCTTC
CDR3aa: CASSLGQGNYGYTF

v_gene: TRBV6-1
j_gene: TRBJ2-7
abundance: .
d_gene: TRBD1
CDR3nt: TGTGCCAGCAGAAGAGGGACAGGCTACGAGCAGTACTTC
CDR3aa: CASRRGTGYEQYF

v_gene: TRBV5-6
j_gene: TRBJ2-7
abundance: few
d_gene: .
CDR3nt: TGTGCCAGCACCGTAGGACACGGCTACGAGCAGTACTTC
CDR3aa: CASTVGHGYEQYF

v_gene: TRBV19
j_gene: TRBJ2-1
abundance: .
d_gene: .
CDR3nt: TGTGCCAGTAGTATCGGGCTAGGGCGGGGTGTTGAGCAGTTCTTC
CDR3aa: CASSIGLGRGVEQFF

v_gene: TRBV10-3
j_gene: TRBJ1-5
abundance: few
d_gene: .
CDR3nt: TGTGCCATCAGAGCAACAGGTGGCGGTCAGCCCCAGCATTTT
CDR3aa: CAIRATGGGQPQHF

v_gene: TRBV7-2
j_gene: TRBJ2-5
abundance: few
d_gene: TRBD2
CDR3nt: TGTGCCAGCAGCTTAGATCCCCGGACTAGCGGGAGGGCCGGGAAGACCCAGTACTTC
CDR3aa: CASSLDPRTSGRAGKTQYF

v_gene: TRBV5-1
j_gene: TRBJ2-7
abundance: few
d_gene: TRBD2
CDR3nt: TGCGCCAGCAGCTTGAATCCCACTAGCGGGACCTACGAGCAGTACTTC
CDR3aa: CASSLNPTSGTYEQYF

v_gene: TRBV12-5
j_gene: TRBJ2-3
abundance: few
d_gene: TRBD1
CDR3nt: TGTGCTAGTGGTTTGGACGACAGGGCAGATACGCAGTATTTT
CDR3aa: CASGLDDRADTQYF

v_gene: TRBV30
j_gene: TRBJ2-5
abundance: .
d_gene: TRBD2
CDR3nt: TGTGCCTGGACGGGGGGGCAAGAGACCCAGTACTTC
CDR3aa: CAWTGGQETQYF

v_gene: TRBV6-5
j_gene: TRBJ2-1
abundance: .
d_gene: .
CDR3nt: TGTGCCAGCAGTTACTCGGAGCGGGAGCAGTTCTTC
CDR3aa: CASSYSEREQFF

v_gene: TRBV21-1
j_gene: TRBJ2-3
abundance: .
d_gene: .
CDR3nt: TGTGCCAGCAAGGGACTAAAATCTAGCACAGATACGCAGTATTTT
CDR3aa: CASKGLKSSTDTQYF

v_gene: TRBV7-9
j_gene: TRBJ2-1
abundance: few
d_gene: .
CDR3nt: TGTGCCAGCAGCCCCCCGGGTTCGGGTGATGAGCAGTTCTTC
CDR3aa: CASSPPGSGDEQFF

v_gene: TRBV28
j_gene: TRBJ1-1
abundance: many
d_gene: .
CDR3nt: TGTGCCAGCACGTCGAACACTGAAGCTTTCTTT
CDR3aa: CASTSNTEAFF

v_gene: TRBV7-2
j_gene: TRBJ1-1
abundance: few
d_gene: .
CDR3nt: TGTGCCAGCAGCCGAACCTCGGGAGACACTGAAGCTTTCTTT
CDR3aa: CASSRTSGDTEAFF

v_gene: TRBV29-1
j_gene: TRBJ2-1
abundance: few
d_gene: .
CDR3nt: TGCAGCGTGACCCCTACTAGGAATGAGCAGTTCTTC
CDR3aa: CSVTPTRNEQFF

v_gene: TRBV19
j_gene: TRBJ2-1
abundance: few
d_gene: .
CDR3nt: TGTGCCAGCGCGGGGATCTCCTACAATGAGCAGTTCTTC
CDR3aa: CASAGISYNEQFF

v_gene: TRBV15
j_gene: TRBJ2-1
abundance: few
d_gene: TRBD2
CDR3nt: TGTGCCACCAGCAGAGATCCCTGGGAAGGACTAGCGGGATCCTACAATGAGCAGTTCTTC
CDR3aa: CATSRDPWEGLAGSYNEQFF

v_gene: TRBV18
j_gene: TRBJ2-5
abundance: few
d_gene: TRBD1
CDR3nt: TGTGCCAGCTCACCCGCGAGGACAGGTGAAGAGACCCAGTACTTC
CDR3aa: CASSPARTGEETQYF

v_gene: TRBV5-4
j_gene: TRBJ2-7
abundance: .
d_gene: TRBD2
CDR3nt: TGTGCCAGCAGCCCAACTAGCGGGAGTATGAACTTC
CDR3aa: CASSPTSGSMNF

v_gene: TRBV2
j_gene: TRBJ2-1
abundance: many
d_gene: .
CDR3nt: TGTGCCAGCAGTTTAGCCCGAACCCTGTTCTTC
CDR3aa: CASSLARTLFF

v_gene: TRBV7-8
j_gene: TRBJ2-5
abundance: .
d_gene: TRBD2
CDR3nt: TGTGCCAGCAGCTTCGGGACTAGCGGGCGCCAAGAGACCCAGTACTTC
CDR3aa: CASSFGTSGRQETQYF

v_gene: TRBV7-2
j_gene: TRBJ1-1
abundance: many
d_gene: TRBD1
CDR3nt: TGTGCCAGCAGCAGAACAGGGGCCACTGAAGCTTTCTTT
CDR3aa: CASSRTGATEAFF

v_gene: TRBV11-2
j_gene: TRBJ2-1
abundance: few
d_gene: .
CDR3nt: TGTGCCAGCAGCTTAGGGCCGGGAGTGGACTACAATGAGCAGTTCTTC
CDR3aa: CASSLGPGVDYNEQFF

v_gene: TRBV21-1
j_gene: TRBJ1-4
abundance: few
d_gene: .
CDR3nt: TGTGCCAGCAGCAAATCAGCCAGGGGTGCCCTACCACCTCGAGAAAAACTGTTTTTT
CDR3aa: CASSKSARGALPPREKLFF

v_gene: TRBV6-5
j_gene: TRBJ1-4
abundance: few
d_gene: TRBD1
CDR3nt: TGTGCCAGCAGTTACGTGACAGGGGCGAATGAAAAACTGTTTTTT
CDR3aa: CASSYVTGANEKLFF

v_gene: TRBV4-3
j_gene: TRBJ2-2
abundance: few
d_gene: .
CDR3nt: TGCGCCAGCAGCTGGAGTTCCAGAGAGGGGGAGCTGTTTTTT
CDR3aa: CASSWSSREGELFF

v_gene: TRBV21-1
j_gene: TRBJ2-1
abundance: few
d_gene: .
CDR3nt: TGTGCCAGCTTTCGGACTAGCGAAAAATGGAATGAGCAGTTCTTC
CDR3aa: CASFRTSEKWNEQFF

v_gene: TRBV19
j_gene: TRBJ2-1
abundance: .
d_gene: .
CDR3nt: TGTGCCAGTAGTATAGGGATAGCGGCGTCCAATGAGCAGTTCTTC
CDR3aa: CASSIGIAASNEQFF

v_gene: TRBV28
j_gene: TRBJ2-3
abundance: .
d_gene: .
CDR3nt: TGTGCCAGCAGCTATTTCACAGATACGCAGTATTTT
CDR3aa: CASSYFTDTQYF

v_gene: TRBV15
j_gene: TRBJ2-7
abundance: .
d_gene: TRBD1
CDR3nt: TGTGCCACCAGCAGAACGGGACAGTCCTACGAGCAGTACTTC
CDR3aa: CATSRTGQSYEQYF

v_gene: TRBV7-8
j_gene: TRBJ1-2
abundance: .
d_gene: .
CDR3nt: TGTGCCAGCAGCACGTCACAGGGTAACTATGGCTACACCTTC
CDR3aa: CASSTSQGNYGYTF

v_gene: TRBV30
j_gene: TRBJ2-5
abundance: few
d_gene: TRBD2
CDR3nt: TGTGCCTGGAATCGCGGGAGTACGGAGACCCAGTACTTC
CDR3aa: CAWNRGSTETQYF

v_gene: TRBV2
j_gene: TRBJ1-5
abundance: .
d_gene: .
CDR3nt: TGTGCCAGCAGACCACAGGGAAATAGCAATCAGCCCCAGCATTTT
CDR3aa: CASRPQGNSNQPQHF

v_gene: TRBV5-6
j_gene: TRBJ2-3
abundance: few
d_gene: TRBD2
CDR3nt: TGTGCCAGCAGCTTGAGGGGAGGGGATACGCAGTATTTT
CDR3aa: CASSLRGGDTQYF

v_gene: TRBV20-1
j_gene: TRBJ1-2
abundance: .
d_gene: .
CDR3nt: TGCAGTGCTAGGAGTTATGGCTACACCTTC
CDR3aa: CSARSYGYTF

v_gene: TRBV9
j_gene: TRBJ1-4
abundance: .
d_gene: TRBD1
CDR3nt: TGTGCCAGCAGTTCCCGGACAGGAGGGGGAACTAATGAAAAACTGTTTTTT
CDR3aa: CASSSRTGGGTNEKLFF

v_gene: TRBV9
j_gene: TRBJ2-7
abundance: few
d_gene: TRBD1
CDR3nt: TGTGCCAGCAGCCTCTCATCCGGGACAGGGGGCCACGAGCAGTACTTC
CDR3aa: CASSLSSGTGGHEQYF

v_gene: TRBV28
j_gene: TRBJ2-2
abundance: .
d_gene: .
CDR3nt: TGTGCCAGCCGTTGGGACACTTCGAACACCGGGGAGCTGTTTTTT
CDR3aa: CASRWDTSNTGELFF